This T cell receptor beta chain stems from a study of response to subunit inactivated influenza vaccine. Whole-study findings and limits: The authors suggested that every seasonal influenza vaccination recruits few new T cells.

About this clonotype itself: The antigen remains undetermined.

Each CDR3 protein gets one entry after TCRdb re-called the RT-PCR reads with MiXCR. This sample has 400,000 to 550,000 distinct CDR3 sequences; around 25% occur once, and the top ten carry under 2.5%. V shed 6 bases, J shed 6 bases, and the junction held 9 bases outside the gene matches. Germline CDR1 reads MDHEN; CDR2 reads SYDVKM. The CDR3 covers 16 residues. The J gene is TRBJ1-5, the V gene TRBV28; TRBD1 aligns across 12 bases. The sample was CD4+ T cells sorted from PBMCs, taken about 5 days after vaccination. The sequence was obtained from a man aged 50-60 years who received an inactivated influenza vaccine. The CDR3 nucleotides are TGTGCCAGCAGAAAACCTGGGACAGGGGGCATTCAGCCCCAGCATTTT. Amino acid sequence: CASRKPGTGGIQPQHF.